In this sample, the clone carrying this T cell receptor (beta chain) turned up many times. Its antigen is as yet unknown. Noted time point: newly diagnosed GD, antithyroid drugs for less than 3 months. Extracted PBMC RNA gave rise to the TCR library. The germline V gene has CDR1 SGHRS and CDR2 YFSETQ. V dropped 2 bases and J dropped 7; count of bases not matched to a gene: 10. CDR3 length: 15 amino acids. This sample was included in a study of regulatory T cells in long-lasting Graves disease. The study, taken as a whole, reports: Favored gene segments in persistent disease were TRBV28, TRBJ1-2 and TRBJ2-5.

Construction of TCR beta libraries relied on iRepertoire HTBI primers and on Arm-PCR targeting CDR3 regions. TCRdb used MiXCR to reprocess the multiplex PCR reads, holding one entry per CDR3 protein. The data hold roughly 500,000 distinct CDR3 sequences, with 13% observed a single time. These same data were also listed under a study on T cells in Graves' hyperthyroidism and ophthalmopathy.

The chain recombines TRBV5-1 with TRBJ1-2, with 8 bases matching TRBD1. The TCR originated in a man younger than 40 with Graves disease. Sample: peripheral blood mononuclear cells (PBMCs), taken at new diagnosis, from a patient treated with antithyroid drugs. CDR3 coding DNA: TGCGCCAGCAGCTTAGAGACAGGGGTAACCCCTGGCTACACCTTC. The encoded protein is CASSLETGVTPGYTF.